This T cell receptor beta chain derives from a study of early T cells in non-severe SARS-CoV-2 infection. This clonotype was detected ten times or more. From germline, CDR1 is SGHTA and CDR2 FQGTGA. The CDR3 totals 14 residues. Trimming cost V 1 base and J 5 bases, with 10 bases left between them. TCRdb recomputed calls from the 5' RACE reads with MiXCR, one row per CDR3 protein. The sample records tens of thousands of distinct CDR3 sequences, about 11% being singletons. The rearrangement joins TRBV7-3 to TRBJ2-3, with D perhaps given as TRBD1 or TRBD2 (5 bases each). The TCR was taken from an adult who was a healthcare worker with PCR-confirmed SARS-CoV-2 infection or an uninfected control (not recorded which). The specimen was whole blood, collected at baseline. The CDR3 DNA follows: TGTGCCAGCAGCTTAAACGGGGCAGGAGATACGCAGTATTTT. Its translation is CASSLNGAGDTQYF.